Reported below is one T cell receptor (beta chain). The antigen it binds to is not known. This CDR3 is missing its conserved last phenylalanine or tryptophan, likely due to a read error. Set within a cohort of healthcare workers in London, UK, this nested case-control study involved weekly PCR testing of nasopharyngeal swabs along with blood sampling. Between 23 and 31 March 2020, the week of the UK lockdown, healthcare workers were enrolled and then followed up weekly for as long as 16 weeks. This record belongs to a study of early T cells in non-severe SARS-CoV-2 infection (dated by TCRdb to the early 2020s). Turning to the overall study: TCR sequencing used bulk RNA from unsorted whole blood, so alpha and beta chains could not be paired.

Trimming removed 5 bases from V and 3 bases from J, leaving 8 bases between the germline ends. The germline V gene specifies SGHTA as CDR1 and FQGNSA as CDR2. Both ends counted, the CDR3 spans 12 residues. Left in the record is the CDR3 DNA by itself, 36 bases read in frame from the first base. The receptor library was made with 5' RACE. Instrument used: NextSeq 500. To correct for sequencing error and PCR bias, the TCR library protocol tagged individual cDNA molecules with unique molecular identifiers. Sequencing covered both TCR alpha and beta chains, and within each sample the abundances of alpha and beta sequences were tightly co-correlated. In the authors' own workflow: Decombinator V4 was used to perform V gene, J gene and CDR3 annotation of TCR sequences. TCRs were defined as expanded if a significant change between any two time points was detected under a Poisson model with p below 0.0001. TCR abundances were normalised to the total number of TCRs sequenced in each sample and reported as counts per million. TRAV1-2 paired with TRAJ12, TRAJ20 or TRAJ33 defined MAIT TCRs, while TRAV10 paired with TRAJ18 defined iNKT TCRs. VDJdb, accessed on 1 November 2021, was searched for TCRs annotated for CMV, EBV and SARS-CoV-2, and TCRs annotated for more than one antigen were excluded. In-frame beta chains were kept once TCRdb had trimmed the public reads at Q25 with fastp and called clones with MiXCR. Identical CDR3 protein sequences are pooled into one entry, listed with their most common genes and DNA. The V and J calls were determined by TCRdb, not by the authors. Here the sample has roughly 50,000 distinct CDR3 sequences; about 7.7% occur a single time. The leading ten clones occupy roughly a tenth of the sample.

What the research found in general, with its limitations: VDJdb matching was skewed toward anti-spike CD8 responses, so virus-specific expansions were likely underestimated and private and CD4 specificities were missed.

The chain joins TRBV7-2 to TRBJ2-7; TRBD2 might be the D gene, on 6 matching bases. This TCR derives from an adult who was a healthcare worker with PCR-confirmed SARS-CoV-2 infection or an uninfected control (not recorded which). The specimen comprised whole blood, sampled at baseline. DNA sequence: TGTGCCAGCAGCCAGGACTACTACGAGCAGTACCTC. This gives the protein CASSQDYYEQYL.